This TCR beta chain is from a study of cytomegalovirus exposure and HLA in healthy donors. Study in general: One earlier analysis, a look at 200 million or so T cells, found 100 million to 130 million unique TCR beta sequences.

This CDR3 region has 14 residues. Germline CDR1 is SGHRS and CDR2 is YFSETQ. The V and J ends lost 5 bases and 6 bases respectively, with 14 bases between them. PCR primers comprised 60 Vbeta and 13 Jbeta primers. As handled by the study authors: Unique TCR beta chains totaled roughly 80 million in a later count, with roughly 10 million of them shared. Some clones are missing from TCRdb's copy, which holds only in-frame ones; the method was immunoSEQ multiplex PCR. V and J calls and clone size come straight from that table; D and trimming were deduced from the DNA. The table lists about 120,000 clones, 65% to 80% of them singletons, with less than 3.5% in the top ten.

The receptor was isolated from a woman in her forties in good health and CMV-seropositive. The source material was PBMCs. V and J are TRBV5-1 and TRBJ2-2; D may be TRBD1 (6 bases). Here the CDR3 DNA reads TGCGCCAGCAGTCGGACAGATATCGCCGGGGAGCTGTTTTTT. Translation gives CASSRTDIAGELFF.